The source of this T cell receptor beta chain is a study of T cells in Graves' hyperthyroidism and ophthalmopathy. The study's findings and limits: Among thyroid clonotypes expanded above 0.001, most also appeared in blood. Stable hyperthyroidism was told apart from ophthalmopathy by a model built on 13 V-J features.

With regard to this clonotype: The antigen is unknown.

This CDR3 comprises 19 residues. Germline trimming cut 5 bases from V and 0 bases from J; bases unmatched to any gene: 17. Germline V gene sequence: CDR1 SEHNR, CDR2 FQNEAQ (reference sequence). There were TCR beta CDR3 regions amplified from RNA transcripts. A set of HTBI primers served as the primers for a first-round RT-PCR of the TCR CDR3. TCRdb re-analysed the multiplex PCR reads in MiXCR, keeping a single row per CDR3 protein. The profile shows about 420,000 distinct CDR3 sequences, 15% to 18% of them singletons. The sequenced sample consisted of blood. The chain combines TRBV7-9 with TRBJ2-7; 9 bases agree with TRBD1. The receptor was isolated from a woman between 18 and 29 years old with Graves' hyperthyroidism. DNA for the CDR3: TGTGCCAGCAGCCTTGCCGGGACAGGGTTGGGAACCAGCTCCTACGAGCAGTACTTC. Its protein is CASSLAGTGLGTSSYEQYF.